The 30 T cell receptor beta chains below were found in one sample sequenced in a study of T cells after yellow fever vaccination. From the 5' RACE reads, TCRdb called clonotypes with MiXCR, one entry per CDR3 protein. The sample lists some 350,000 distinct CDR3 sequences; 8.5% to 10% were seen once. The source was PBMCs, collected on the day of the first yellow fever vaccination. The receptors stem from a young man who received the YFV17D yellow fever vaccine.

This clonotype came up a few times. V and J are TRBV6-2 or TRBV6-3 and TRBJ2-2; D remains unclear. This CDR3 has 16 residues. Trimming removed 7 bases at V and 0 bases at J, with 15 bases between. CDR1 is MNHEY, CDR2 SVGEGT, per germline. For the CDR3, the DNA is TGTGCCAGCACCGAACTGACGGAAGCGAACACCGGGGAGCTGTTTTTT. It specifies CASTELTEANTGELFF.

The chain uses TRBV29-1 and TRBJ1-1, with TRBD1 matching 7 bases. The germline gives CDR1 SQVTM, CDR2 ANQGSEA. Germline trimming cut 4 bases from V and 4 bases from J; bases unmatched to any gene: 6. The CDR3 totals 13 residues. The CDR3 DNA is TGCAGCGTTGCTGAAGGGGGCATCACTGAAGCTTTCTTT. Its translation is CSVAEGGITEAFF.

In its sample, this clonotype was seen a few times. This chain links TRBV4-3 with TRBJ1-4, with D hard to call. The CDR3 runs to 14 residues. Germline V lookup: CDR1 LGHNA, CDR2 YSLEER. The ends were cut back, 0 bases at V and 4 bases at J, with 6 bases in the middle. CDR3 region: CASSQDRSNEKLFF. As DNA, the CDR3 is TGCGCCAGCAGCCAAGATCGGAGTAATGAAAAACTGTTTTTT.

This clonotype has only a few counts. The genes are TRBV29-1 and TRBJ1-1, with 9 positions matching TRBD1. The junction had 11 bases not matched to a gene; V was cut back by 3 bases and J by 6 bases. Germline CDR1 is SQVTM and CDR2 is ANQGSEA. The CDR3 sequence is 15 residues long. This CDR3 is CSVDPGQGIGAEAFF. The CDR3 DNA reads TGCAGCGTTGACCCGGGACAGGGTATCGGGGCTGAAGCTTTCTTT. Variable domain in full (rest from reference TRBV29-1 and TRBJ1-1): SAVISQKPSRDICQRGTSLTIQCQVDSQVTMMFWYRQQPGQSLTLIATANQGSEATYESGFVIDKFPISRPNLTFSTLTVSNMSPEDSSIYLCSVDPGQGIGAEAFFGQGTRLTVV.

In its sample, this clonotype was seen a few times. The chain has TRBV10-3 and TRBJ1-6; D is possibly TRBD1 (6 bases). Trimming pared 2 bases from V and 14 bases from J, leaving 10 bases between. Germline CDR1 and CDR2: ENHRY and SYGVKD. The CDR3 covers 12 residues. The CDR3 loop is CAISEGQWTLHF. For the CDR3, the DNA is TGTGCCATCAGTGAGGGACAGTGGACCCTCCACTTT.

CDR3 nucleotide sequence: TGTGCCAGCAGAACCTTGGGATCCGCGAACACCGGGGAGCTGTTTTTT. It codes for CASRTLGSANTGELFF. The chain is built from TRBV6-1 and TRBJ2-2; D ambiguous. Deletions cut 6 bases from V and 0 bases from J, with 14 bases between. The germline V gene encodes CDR1 MNHNS and CDR2 SASEGT. The CDR3 runs 16 residues.

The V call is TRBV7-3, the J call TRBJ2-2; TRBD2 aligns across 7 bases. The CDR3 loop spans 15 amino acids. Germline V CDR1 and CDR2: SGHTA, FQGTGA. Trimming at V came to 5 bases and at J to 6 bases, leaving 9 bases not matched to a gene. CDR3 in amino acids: CASSLGAGEAGELFF. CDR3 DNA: TGTGCCAGCAGCCTCGGGGCGGGGGAGGCCGGGGAGCTGTTTTTT. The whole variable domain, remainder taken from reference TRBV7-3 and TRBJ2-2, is GAGVSQTPSNKVTEKGKYVELRCDPISGHTALYWYRQSLGQGPEFLIYFQGTGAADDSGLPNDRFFAVRPEGSVSTLKIQRTERGDSAVYLCASSLGAGEAGELFFGEGSRLTVL.

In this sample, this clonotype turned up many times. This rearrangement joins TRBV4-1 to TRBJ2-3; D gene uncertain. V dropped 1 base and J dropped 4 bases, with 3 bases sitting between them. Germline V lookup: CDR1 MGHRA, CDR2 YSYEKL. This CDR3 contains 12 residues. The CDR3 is CASSQAADTQYF. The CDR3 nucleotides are TGCGCCAGCAGCCAAGCGGCAGATACGCAGTATTTT.

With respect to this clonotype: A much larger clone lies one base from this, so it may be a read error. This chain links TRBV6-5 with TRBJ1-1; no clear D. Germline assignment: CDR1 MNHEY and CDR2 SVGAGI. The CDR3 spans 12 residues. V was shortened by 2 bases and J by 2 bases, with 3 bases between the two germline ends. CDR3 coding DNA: TGTGCCAGCAGTTACAGCAACACTGAAGCTTTCTTT. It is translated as CASSYSNTEAFF.

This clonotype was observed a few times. CDR3 sequence (DNA): TGTGCCAGCAGTCTAAGACCCCATGGTGAAGCTTTCTTT. This translates into CASSLRPHGEAFF. The chain uses TRBV5-4 and TRBJ1-1, with D unclear. The V gene lost 5 bases and the J gene lost 7 bases, with 15 bases spanning the gap. The CDR3 is 13 amino acids. Germline CDR1 is SGHNT and CDR2 is YYREEE (reference sequence).

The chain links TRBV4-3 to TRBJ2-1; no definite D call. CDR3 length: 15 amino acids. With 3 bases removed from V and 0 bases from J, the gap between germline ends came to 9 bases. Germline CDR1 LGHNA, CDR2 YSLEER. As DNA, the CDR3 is TGCGCCAGCAGCCAGGCGAGCAGCTCCTACAATGAGCAGTTCTTC. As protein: CASSQASSSYNEQFF.

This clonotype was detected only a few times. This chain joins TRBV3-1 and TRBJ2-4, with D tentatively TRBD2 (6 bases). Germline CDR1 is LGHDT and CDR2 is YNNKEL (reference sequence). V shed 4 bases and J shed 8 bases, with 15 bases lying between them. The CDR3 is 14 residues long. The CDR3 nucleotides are TGTGCCAGCAGCCTGTCAGGGACTGAATACATTCAGTACTTC. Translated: CASSLSGTEYIQYF.

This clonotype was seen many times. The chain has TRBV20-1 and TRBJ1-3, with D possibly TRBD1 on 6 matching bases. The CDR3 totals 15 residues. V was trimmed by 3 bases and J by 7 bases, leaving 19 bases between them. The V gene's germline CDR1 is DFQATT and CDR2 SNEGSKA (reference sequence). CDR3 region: CSASGTTGYWNTIYF. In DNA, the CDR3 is TGCAGTGCTAGCGGGACAACTGGATACTGGAACACCATATATTTT.

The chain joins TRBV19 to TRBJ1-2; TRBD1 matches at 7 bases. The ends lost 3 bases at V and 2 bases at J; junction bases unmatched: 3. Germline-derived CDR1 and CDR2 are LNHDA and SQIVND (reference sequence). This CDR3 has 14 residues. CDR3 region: CASSIGTDNYGYTF. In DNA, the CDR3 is TGTGCCAGTAGTATCGGGACAGACAACTATGGCTACACCTTC.

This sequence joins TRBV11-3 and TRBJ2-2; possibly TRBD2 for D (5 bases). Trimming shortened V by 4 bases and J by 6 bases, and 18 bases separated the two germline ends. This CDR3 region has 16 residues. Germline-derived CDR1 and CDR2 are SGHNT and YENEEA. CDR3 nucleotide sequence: TGTGCCAGCAGCTCACGGACTGGGGTCAATCCCGGGGAGCTGTTTTTT. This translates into CASSSRTGVNPGELFF.

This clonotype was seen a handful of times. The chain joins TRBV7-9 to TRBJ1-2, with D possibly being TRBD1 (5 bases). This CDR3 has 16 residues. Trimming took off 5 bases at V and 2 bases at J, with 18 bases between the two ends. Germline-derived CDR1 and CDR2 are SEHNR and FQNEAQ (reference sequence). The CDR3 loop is CASSPPTGQGNYGYTF. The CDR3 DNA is TGTGCCAGCAGCCCACCGACCGGGCAGGGAAACTATGGCTACACCTTC.

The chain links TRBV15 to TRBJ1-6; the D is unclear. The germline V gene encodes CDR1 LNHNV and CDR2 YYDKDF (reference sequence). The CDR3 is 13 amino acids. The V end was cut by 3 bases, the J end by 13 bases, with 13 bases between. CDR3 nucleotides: TGTGCCACCAGCAGCACCATAGGGTCCCCCCTCCACTTT. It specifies CATSSTIGSPLHF. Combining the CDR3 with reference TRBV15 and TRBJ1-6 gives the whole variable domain DAMVIQNPRYQVTQFGKPVTLSCSQTLNHNVMYWYQQKSSQAPKLLFHYYDKDFNNEADTPDNFQSRRPNTSFCFLDIRSPGLGDTAMYLCATSSTIGSPLHFGNGTRLTVT.

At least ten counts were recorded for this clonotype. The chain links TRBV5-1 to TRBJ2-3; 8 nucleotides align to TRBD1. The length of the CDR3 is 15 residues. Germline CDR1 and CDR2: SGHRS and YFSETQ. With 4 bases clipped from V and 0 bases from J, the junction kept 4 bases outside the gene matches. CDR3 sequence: CASSGGQASTDTQYF. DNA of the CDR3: TGCGCCAGCAGCGGGGGACAGGCTAGCACAGATACGCAGTATTTT.

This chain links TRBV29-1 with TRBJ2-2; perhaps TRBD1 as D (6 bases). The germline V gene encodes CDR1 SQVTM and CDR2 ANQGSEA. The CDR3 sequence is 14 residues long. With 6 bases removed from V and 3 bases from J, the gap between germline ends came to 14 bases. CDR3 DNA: TGCAGCGTGACAGGTACCGCGGACACCGGGGAGCTGTTTTTT. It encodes CSVTGTADTGELFF.

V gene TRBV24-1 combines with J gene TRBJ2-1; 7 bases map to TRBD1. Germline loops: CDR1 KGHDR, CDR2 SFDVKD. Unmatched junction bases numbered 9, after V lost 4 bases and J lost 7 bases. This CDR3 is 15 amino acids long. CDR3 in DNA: TGTGCCACCAGTGACCCGACAGGGCCGGGGAATGAGCAGTTCTTC. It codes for CATSDPTGPGNEQFF.

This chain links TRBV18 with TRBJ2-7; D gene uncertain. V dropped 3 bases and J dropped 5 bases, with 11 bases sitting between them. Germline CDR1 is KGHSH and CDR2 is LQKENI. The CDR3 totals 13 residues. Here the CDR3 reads CASSPNNSDEQYF. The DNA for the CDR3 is TGTGCCAGCTCACCCAATAACAGCGACGAGCAGTACTTC.

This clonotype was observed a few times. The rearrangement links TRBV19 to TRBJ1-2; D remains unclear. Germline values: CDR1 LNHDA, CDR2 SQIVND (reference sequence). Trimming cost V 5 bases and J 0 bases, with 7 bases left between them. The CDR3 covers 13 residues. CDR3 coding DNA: TGTGCCAGTAGTCCTCGCTCTAACTATGGCTACACCTTC. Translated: CASSPRSNYGYTF.

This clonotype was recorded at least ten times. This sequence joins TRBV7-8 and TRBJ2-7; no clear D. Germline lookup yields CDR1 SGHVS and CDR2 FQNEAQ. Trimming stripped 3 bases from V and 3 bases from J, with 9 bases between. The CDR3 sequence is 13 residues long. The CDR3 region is CASSLASIYEQYF. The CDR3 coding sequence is TGTGCCAGCAGCTTGGCCTCAATCTACGAGCAGTACTTC.

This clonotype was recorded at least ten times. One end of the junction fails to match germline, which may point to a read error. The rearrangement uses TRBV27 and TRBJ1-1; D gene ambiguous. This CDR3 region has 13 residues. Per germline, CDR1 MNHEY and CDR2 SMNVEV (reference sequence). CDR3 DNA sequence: TGTGCCAGCAGTCTATCGGGGAGCACTGAAGCTTTCTTT. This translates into CASSLSGSTEAFF.

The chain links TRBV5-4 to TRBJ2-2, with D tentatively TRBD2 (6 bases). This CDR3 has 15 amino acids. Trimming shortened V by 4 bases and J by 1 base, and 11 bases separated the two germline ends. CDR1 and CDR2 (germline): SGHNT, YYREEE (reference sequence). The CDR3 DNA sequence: TGTGCCAGCAGCCGAACGGGGGAGAACACCGGGGAGCTGTTTTTT. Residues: CASSRTGENTGELFF. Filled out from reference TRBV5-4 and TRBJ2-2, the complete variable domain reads ETGVTQSPTHLIKTRGQQVTLRCSSQSGHNTVSWYQQALGQGPQFIFQYYREEENGRGNFPPRFSGLQFPNYSSELNVNALELDDSALYLCASSRTGENTGELFFGEGSRLTVL.

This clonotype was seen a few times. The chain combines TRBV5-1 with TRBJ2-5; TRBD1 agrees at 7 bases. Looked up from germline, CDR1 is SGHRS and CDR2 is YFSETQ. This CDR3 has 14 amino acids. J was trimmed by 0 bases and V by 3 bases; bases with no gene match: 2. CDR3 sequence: CASSWDSNQETQYF. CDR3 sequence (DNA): TGCGCCAGCAGCTGGGACAGCAACCAAGAGACCCAGTACTTC.

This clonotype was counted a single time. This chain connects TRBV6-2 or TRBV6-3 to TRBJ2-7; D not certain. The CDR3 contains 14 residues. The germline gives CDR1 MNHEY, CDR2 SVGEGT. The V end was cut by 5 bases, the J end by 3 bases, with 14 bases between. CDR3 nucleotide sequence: TGTGCCAGCAGTGATGGGCGGAAGGGCTACGAGCAGTACGTC. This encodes CASSDGRKGYEQYV.

The CDR3 here is CASSYRGDRYSNQPQHF. The CDR3 DNA sequence: TGTGCCAGCAGTTACCGGGGAGATCGTTATAGCAATCAGCCCCAGCATTTT. The chain is built from TRBV6-2 or TRBV6-3 and TRBJ1-5, with no clear D. The CDR3 sequence is 17 residues long. Trimming cost V 2 bases and J 0 bases, with 14 bases left between them. Germline CDR1 is MNHEY and CDR2 is SVGEGT.

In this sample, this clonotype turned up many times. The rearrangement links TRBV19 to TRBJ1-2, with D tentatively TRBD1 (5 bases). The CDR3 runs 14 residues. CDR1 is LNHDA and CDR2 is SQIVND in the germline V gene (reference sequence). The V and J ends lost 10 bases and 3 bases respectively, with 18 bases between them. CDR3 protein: CATAVDSGYYGYTF. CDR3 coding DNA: TGTGCCACCGCGGTTGACTCAGGGTACTATGGCTACACCTTC.

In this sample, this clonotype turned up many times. DNA of the CDR3: TGCAGCGTTGAAGGGAGCGGGGGGGTCTACAATGAGCAGTTCTTC. It yields the protein CSVEGSGGVYNEQFF. The rearrangement joins TRBV29-1 to TRBJ2-1, with TRBD2 identical over 10 bases. In germline, CDR1 is SQVTM, CDR2 ANQGSEA. The CDR3 is made up of 15 amino acids. Losses at the gene ends were 1 base for V and 3 bases for J; bases not matched to a gene: 3.